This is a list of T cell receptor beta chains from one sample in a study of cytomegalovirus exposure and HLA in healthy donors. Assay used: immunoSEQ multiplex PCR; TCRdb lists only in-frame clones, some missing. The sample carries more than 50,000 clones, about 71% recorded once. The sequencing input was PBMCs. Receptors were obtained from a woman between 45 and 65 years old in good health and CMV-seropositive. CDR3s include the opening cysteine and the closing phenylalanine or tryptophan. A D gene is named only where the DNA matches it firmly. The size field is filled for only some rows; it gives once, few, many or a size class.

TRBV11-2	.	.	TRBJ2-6	CASSSQGSGANVLTF	TGTGCCAGCAGCTCTCAGGGATCTGGGGCCAACGTCCTGACTTTC
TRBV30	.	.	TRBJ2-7	CAWTPALAYEQYF	TGTGCCTGGACCCCAGCGTTAGCCTACGAGCAGTACTTC
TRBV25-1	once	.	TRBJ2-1	CASRWSYNEQFF	TGTGCCAGCAGGTGGAGTTACAATGAGCAGTTCTTC
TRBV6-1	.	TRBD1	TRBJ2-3	CASRGQGARDTQYF	TGTGCCAGCAGGGGACAGGGGGCGAGAGATACGCAGTATTTT